This T cell receptor (beta chain) was retrieved from a study of blood T cell repertoires in COVID-19 (dated by TCRdb to 2020 to 2022). About the investigation overall: Collaborator samples came from the United States, Italy and Spain and covered acute and convalescent phases of COVID-19. A freely available public database, intended as a resource for researchers studying the immune response to SARS-CoV-2, is where the repertoires were released. Where HLA class I and class II types were available, the types were taken from metadata supplied by the sample provider, not from assay-based typing. The samples were drawn from two sources: the first 160 participants of the ongoing ImmuneRACE study, and 950 to 1,500 subjects contributed by 6 global collaborators. A de-identified subject ID, COVID-19 status, age in years and sex were almost always included in the sample metadata. The material from the prospective study consisted of cDNA or gDNA derived from T cells, B-cell-depleted T cells, or PBMCs. The dataset comprised deeply sampled blood TCRbeta repertoires from subjects exposed to, actively infected with, or recovered from COVID-19.

TCRbeta CDR3 regions were amplified from genomic DNA by means of the immunoSEQ Assay, a bias-controlled multiplex PCR. On the authors' methods: Within the assay, amplification of reference gene primers was used to estimate how many nucleated cells each sample contained. To quantify the absolute abundance of each unique TCRbeta CDR3 rearrangement, sequence reads were collapsed and filtered. For each sample, productive Simpson clonality was calculated by taking the square root of Simpson's diversity index across productive rearrangements. The source is immuneACCESS, and TCRdb retained only in-frame sequences with V and J called. Part of the clones is not carried over; for the studies checked, unresolved V genes explain less than half of this, and the remainder is unexplained. For V, J and clone size, that table is used; D and trimming come from the DNA. This sample comprises about 120,000 clones, roughly nine tenths of them detected only once. The ten largest clones add up to less than 2% of the sample.

The collaborating institutions used their own protocols to collect whole blood in K2EDTA tubes. For TCRbeta analysis, collaborators shipped samples as frozen whole blood, isolated PBMCs, or DNA extracted from either of those sample types. General findings and caveats noted by the study authors: The amount of clinical and demographic metadata varied by source and participant and was provided uncurated.

On this clone itself: The specificity of this receptor is unknown. Base quality data are lacking; no much larger clone is found one base away.

This receptor was taken from a human donor with active COVID-19. The donor label of this sample is uncertain. Sequences were obtained from peripheral blood.

The DNA sequence is TGTGCCAGCAGTACTAAATACAGGGACCTAAAACTTAGCAATCAGCCCCAGCATTTT. The resulting protein is CASSTKYRDLKLSNQPQHF. The V gene is TRBV27 and the J gene is TRBJ1-5; TRBD1 could be the D gene, as 6 bases match. The germline ends are 23 bases apart after V is trimmed by 5 bases and J by 0 bases. Via the germline V gene (reference sequence), CDR1 is MNHEY and CDR2 SMNVEV. The CDR3 holds 19 amino acids from the cysteine to the phenylalanine. Kept here is only the CDR3 DNA, which spans 57 bases and is read in frame from base 1.